Listed here is a single T cell receptor (beta chain). No cognate antigen has been identified for it. Base quality data are lacking; no much larger clone is found one base away. Interpreted using the paper, the time point label stands for: about 28 days (+/-7) after the second vaccine dose. Because spike-specific TCR depth and breadth did not differ between the two schedules, AZD1222 recipients who got a second dose at roughly 4 weeks were pooled with those who got a second dose at roughly 12 weeks. Vaccinee samples came from UK trials COV001 and COV002, including a single-blind randomized controlled phase 2/3 trial of AZD1222 (ChAdOx1 nCoV-19) in healthy adults. For TCRbeta chain sequencing, PBMC samples from trial participants were taken at day 0 and at day 28 after the second dose. The CDR3 regions of human TCRbeta chains were analyzed by immunosequencing. The original pipeline was this. TCRs in the repertoires were matched against a reference library of SARS-CoV-2-specific TCRs that had been generated with the MIRA antigen-specificity platform. Breadth was defined as the fraction of unique TCRs that were SARS-CoV-2-associated. Depth was defined as the fraction of total T cells that were SARS-CoV-2-associated. Using the MIRA data, every spike-specific TCR was mapped to the spike region that the TCR reacted to and assigned to either a CD4 or a CD8 class. Log10-transformed breadth and depth values were compared by one-way ANOVA with Sidak's multiple comparisons tests. The table was pulled from immuneACCESS by TCRdb, which kept in-frame rearrangements only. Such tables lose some clones; where checked, under half of the loss comes from unresolved V genes, and the rest has no known cause. The V and J calls and clone size were taken over from that table, and D and trimming were inferred from the DNA. This sample has 150,000 to 200,000 clones in its table, and approximately 91% of those were observed once. The top ten hold less than 1.5% of the sample.

From the cysteine through the phenylalanine, the CDR3 covers 15 amino acids. The sequence is cut down to CDR3 DNA, 45 bases in frame from base 1. The germline V gene gives CDR1 as SGHRS and CDR2 as YFSETQ. V is clipped by 6 bases and J by 0 bases, and the sequence between their germline boundaries is 15 bases long. This specimen belongs to a study of T cell responses to AZD1222 COVID-19 vaccine (dated by TCRdb to the early 2020s). Background for the entire study: TCR sequencing was performed for 233 trial participants, of whom about 210 were given two doses of AZD1222 and approximately 25 were given two doses of MenACWY control vaccine. Trial participants were enrolled into age subgroups of 18-55, 56-69 and 70-plus years, which contained around 150, 29 and 61 TCR-sequenced participants, respectively. The research as a whole found: The whole spike protein was spanned by vaccine-associated CD4 TCRs, and dominant responses were seen in regions 160-218 and 743-854. Because no samples from the day 14 peak response were available, repertoires could be characterized only after the peak T cell response. Conclusions about previously exposed vaccinees were limited because only six AZD1222 recipients were SARS-CoV-2 seropositive at baseline. The 56-69-year group was small, and its depth increase did not reach significance, likely because of low power. After two AZD1222 doses, both the breadth and the depth of spike-specific TCRs were significantly higher than at day 0 and than in MenACWY recipients. Participants were mostly white British, with more females than males. The authors suggested clonal diversity may have been underestimated. Reportedly, almost half of the unique spike-specific TCRs recognized epitopes lying outside the regions that are mutated in the B.1.351 and B.1.1.7 variants.

This specimen consisted of peripheral blood, obtained 28 days after the second AZD1222 dose. The rearrangement combines TRBV5-1 with TRBJ1-1, with TRBD1 perhaps the D gene, on 5 matching bases. This sequence was found in an adult who received the AZD1222 COVID-19 vaccine. The bases are TGCGCCAGCAACTTACCGACAGATATGAACACTGAAGCTTTCTTT. This translates into CASNLPTDMNTEAFF.